These 23 T cell receptor beta chains were sequenced from one sample in a study of T-cell reconstitution after alpha-beta-depleted transplantation in children. Preparation of the TCRbeta library used unique molecular identifiers. TCRdb ran MiXCR on the PCR reads and lists one entry per CDR3 protein. The profile shows about 270,000 distinct CDR3 sequences, 9.9% of them singletons. Here the sequenced sample was PBMCs from the stem cell graft donor, taken from the stem cell graft. The receptors here all came from a human donor who donated a stem cell graft to a child with SCID.

This chain uses TRBV5-6 with TRBJ2-5; TRBD2 matches at 8 bases. Germline CDR1 is SGHDT and CDR2 is YYEEEE. The CDR3 has 16 residues. V shed 0 bases and J 2 bases; nucleotides not matched to a gene: 6. This CDR3 is CASSLVVAGTQETQYF. The CDR3 coding sequence is TGTGCCAGCAGCTTGGTGGTAGCGGGGACACAAGAGACCCAGTACTTC.

This clonotype was observed a handful of times. The chain recombines TRBV5-1 with TRBJ1-1; D ambiguous. The CDR3 sequence is 15 residues long. Trimming shortened V by 4 bases and J by 6 bases, and 19 bases separated the two germline ends. CDR1 is SGHRS and CDR2 is YFSETQ in the germline V gene. DNA of the CDR3: TGCGCCAGCAGCGGGCAAGACGGACGAACAGCTGAAGCTTTCTTT. This codes for CASSGQDGRTAEAFF. Using reference TRBV5-1 and TRBJ1-1 for the parts outside the CDR3, the full variable domain is KAGVTQTPRYLIKTRGQQVTLSCSPISGHRSVSWYQQTPGQGLQFLFEYFSETQRNKGNFPGRFSGRQFSNSRSEMNVSTLELGDSALYLCASSGQDGRTAEAFFGQGTRLTVV.

This clonotype was recorded at least ten times. The gene calls are TRBV24-1 and TRBJ1-5; 10 bases agree with TRBD1. Per the germline V gene, CDR1 is KGHDR and CDR2 is SFDVKD. V trimming: 4 bases; J trimming: 11 bases; junction bases outside the gene matches: 4. The CDR3 sequence is 13 residues long. The DNA for the CDR3 is TGTGCCACCAGTGAGGGACAGGGGAGAACCCAGCATTTT. Its translation: CATSEGQGRTQHF.

This clonotype was detected only a few times. The chain joins TRBV7-3 to TRBJ2-3; the match to TRBD2 covers 9 bases. Germline CDR1 SGHTA, CDR2 FQGTGA. The J segment lost 2 bases and the V segment lost 1 base, leaving 4 bases of the junction unmatched. This CDR3 is built from 16 residues. The DNA of the CDR3 is TGTGCCAGCAGCTTAAAGGCGGGGGGGGCCACAGATACGCAGTATTTT. Translated, it gives CASSLKAGGATDTQYF.

This clonotype has more than one count but fewer than ten. The chain links TRBV20-1 to TRBJ2-1; no clear D. The length of the CDR3 is 11 residues. With 5 bases removed from V and 3 bases from J, the gap between germline ends came to 5 bases. Germline V gene sequence: CDR1 DFQATT, CDR2 SNEGSKA (reference sequence). The CDR3: CSAPDYNEQFF. The CDR3 bases are TGCAGTGCTCCAGACTACAATGAGCAGTTCTTC.

The table lists this clonotype with a few counts. The chain employs TRBV20-1 and TRBJ2-3; D is tentatively TRBD1 or TRBD2 (5 bases each). The germline V gene has CDR1 DFQATT and CDR2 SNEGSKA (reference sequence). Trimming left V 5 bases short and J 4 bases short, with 16 bases between. The CDR3 is 14 residues long. The CDR3 coding sequence is TGCAGTGCTTGCCCCTTAGTGGGGGCAGATACGCAGTATTTT. Translated: CSACPLVGADTQYF.

This chain uses TRBV11-2 with TRBJ2-1; TRBD2 might be the D (6 bases). CDR1 and CDR2 from the germline V gene are SGHAT and FQNNGV. Trimming took 3 bases from V and 8 from J, leaving 11 bases between them. The CDR3 spans 13 residues. In DNA form, the CDR3 reads TGTGCCAGCAGCTTGTGGGCGGGATATGAGCAGTTCTTC. Protein sequence: CASSLWAGYEQFF.

This sequence joins TRBV6-5 and TRBJ2-6; D gene uncertain. The germline CDR1 and CDR2 sequences are MNHEY and SVGAGI. The V gene lost 0 bases and the J gene lost 0 bases, with 6 bases spanning the gap. This CDR3 has 16 residues. CDR3 nucleotide sequence: TGTGCCAGCAGTTACTCGGCCGACTCTGGGGCCAACGTCCTGACTTTC. Encoded protein: CASSYSADSGANVLTF.

This chain links TRBV12-3 or TRBV12-4 with TRBJ1-1; TRBD1 might be the D (5 bases). This CDR3 has 13 residues. Trimming removed 5 bases from V and 4 bases from J, with 11 bases in between. In DNA form, the CDR3 reads TGTGCCAGCAGTAGACAGACTGGCACTGAAGCTTTCTTT. It specifies CASSRQTGTEAFF.

This clonotype was detected ten times or more. The CDR3 loop reads CASSLGSDGYNEQFF. CDR3 bases: TGTGCCAGCAGCTTGGGAAGTGACGGATACAATGAGCAGTTCTTC. The chain couples TRBV5-6 to TRBJ2-1, with unresolved D. Germline-derived CDR1 and CDR2 are SGHDT and YYEEEE. The CDR3 contains 15 residues. The V end was cut by 0 bases, the J end by 4 bases, with 11 bases between.

This clonotype was counted ten times or more. The chain is built from TRBV7-2 and TRBJ2-3, with TRBD2 matching over 9 bases. Germline V gives CDR1 SGHTA, CDR2 FQGNSA. The CDR3 sequence is 15 residues long. The V and J ends lost 3 bases and 5 bases, in that order; junction bases with no gene match: 6. The CDR3 bases are TGTGCCAGCAGCTTCGCGGGGGGGCCGGTAGATACGCAGTATTTT. Amino acids: CASSFAGGPVDTQYF.

The V and J genes are TRBV29-1 and TRBJ1-4; no firm D call. CDR3 length: 12 residues. Trimming shortened V by 4 bases and J by 2 bases, and 5 bases separated the two germline ends. The germline V gene has CDR1 SQVTM and CDR2 ANQGSEA. Here the CDR3 reads CSVVATNEKLFF. The CDR3 bases are TGCAGCGTTGTGGCTACTAATGAAAAACTGTTTTTT.

The V call is TRBV10-2, the J call TRBJ2-1; TRBD2 is a possible D gene (7 bases). Germline CDR1 is WSHSY and CDR2 is SAAADI. CDR3 length: 18 residues. The V and J ends lost 0 bases and 3 bases respectively, with 18 bases between them. The CDR3 protein is CASSESWGGSVRYNEQFF. In DNA, the CDR3 is TGCGCCAGCAGTGAGTCGTGGGGGGGCTCCGTTCGCTACAATGAGCAGTTCTTC.

The sample holds one count of this clonotype. The rearrangement links TRBV3-1 to TRBJ2-3, with D perhaps matching TRBD1 (6 bases). CDR1 is LGHDT, CDR2 YNNKEL, per germline (reference sequence). The CDR3 covers 15 residues. The ends were cut back, 8 bases at V and 7 bases at J, with 22 bases in the middle. The CDR3 spells CASCKEVTGTHTQYF. CDR3 DNA sequence: TGTGCCAGCTGCAAAGAGGTCACAGGGACACATACGCAGTATTTT.

This chain links TRBV11-2 with TRBJ2-7, with D perhaps TRBD2 (5 bases). Germline V lookup: CDR1 SGHAT, CDR2 FQNNGV. CDR3 length equals 15 residues. Deletions cut 7 bases from V and 3 bases from J, with 19 bases between. CDR3 sequence reads: CASTPFGEKGYEQYF. CDR3 DNA sequence: TGTGCCAGCACCCCGTTTGGGGAGAAAGGCTACGAGCAGTACTTC.

The chain has TRBV5-1 and TRBJ1-2, with D possibly TRBD1 on 5 matching bases. Trimming took off 6 bases at V and 7 bases at J, with 25 bases between the two ends. Germline V gene lookup returns CDR1 SGHRS and CDR2 YFSETQ. The CDR3 is 16 residues long. The CDR3 DNA follows: TGCGCCAGCAACGTGGTTGCGGGCAGTGGGGGTGTTGGCTACACCTTC. This codes for CASNVVAGSGGVGYTF. The whole variable domain, remainder taken from reference TRBV5-1 and TRBJ1-2, is KAGVTQTPRYLIKTRGQQVTLSCSPISGHRSVSWYQQTPGQGLQFLFEYFSETQRNKGNFPGRFSGRQFSNSRSEMNVSTLELGDSALYLCASNVVAGSGGVGYTFGSGTRLTVV.

Only a few counts were recorded for this clonotype. The chain employs TRBV6-1 and TRBJ2-7; D might be TRBD2 (5 bases). Germline loops: CDR1 MNHNS, CDR2 SASEGT. CDR3 length equals 17 residues. V was clipped by 6 bases and J by 0 bases, with 21 bases between them. CDR3 region: CASSLTPGSFPSYEQYF. The CDR3 DNA reads as TGTGCCAGCAGCCTCACGCCGGGATCATTTCCCTCCTACGAGCAGTACTTC.

The J gene is TRBJ2-2, the V gene TRBV2; D is undetermined. With 1 base removed from V and 1 base from J, the gap between germline ends came to 4 bases. CDR1 is SNHLY, CDR2 FYNNEI, per germline. The CDR3 is 14 amino acids. CDR3 DNA: TGTGCCAGCAGTGAAGTCCGGAACACCGGGGAGCTGTTTTTT. As protein: CASSEVRNTGELFF.

In its sample, this clonotype was seen many times. This sequence joins TRBV5-5 and TRBJ2-3, with a weak D call TRBD2 (5 bases). Trimming cost V 0 bases and J 2 bases, with 10 bases left between them. Germline assignment: CDR1 SGHKS and CDR2 YYEKEE (reference sequence). The CDR3 consists of 15 residues. The CDR3 protein is CASSLVGGATDTQYF. CDR3 DNA: TGTGCCAGCAGCTTGGTAGGAGGAGCCACAGATACGCAGTATTTT.

This clonotype was found a few times. The chain recombines TRBV6-1 with TRBJ2-3; 7 nucleotides align to TRBD2. Germline V gives CDR1 MNHNS, CDR2 SASEGT. J gave up 4 bases and V 7 bases, and 5 bases lay outside the gene matches. The CDR3 is made up of 13 amino acids. The CDR3 nucleotides read TGTGCCAGCACCCCGGGGAGGGCAGATACGCAGTATTTT. It is translated as CASTPGRADTQYF.

This clonotype came up a few times. V is TRBV5-6 and J is TRBJ2-1, with TRBD2 matching over 14 bases. The CDR3 is 17 residues long. Unmatched junction bases numbered 10, after V lost 4 bases and J lost 7 bases. The germline V gene encodes CDR1 SGHDT and CDR2 YYEEEE. The DNA for the CDR3 is TGTGCCAGCAGCACGACCAGACTAGCGGGGGGGCTAAATGAGCAGTTCTTC. Translated: CASSTTRLAGGLNEQFF.

CDR3 protein: CASWEPYNEQFF. Written as DNA, the CDR3 is TGTGCCAGCTGGGAACCCTACAATGAGCAGTTCTTC. The genes are TRBV2 and TRBJ2-1; D ambiguous. The CDR3 runs 12 residues. V was pared by 8 bases and J by 2 bases, with 7 bases between. CDR1 is SNHLY and CDR2 is FYNNEI in the germline V gene. The full variable domain, in which reference TRBV2 and TRBJ2-1 provide the parts outside the CDR3, is EPEVTQTPSHQVTQMGQEVILRCVPISNHLYFYWYRQILGQKVEFLVSFYNNEISEKSEIFDDQFSVERPDGSNFTLKIRSTKLEDSAMYFCASWEPYNEQFFGPGTRLTVL.

This clonotype has a handful of counts. The chain couples TRBV20-1 to TRBJ2-1; TRBD1 matches at 7 bases. V lost 5 bases and J lost 12; bases outside the gene matches: 13. The CDR3 consists of 13 residues. Germline V gene lookup returns CDR1 DFQATT and CDR2 SNEGSKA (reference sequence). CDR3 DNA: TGCAGTGCTCGTCCCGGGACAGACACGGGGCAGTTCTTC. Amino acid sequence: CSARPGTDTGQFF.